The clone carrying this TCR beta chain was seen only once. What it recognizes is unknown. Exposure to brentuximab vedotin varied, and each patient had relapsed following autologous stem cell transplantation. Best responses fell into complete response, partial response or progressive disease. Looked up from germline, CDR1 is MDHEN and CDR2 is SYDVKM. The CDR3 covers 12 residues. V dropped 2 bases and J dropped 3 bases, with 4 bases sitting between them. The repertoire was sequenced with immunoSEQ multiplex PCR; TCRdb's copy has only in-frame clones and lacks some. The sample yields about 90,000 clones, around 90% seen once. This record comes from a study of PD-1 blockade in classical Hodgkin lymphoma. Overall study context: Patients in the cohort were put on intravenous nivolumab, 3 mg/kg every 2 weeks.

Study-wide points: Complete responders had baseline diversity similar to newly diagnosed patients. Although disease activity or prior therapy may be involved, causes of the repertoire differences remain undefined.

V and J are TRBV28 and TRBJ1-1; D unclear. The receptor was derived from a human donor with classical Hodgkin lymphoma. The sample consisted of peripheral blood mononuclear cells (PBMCs), taken before the second cycle of nivolumab. In DNA form, the CDR3 reads TGTGCCAGCAGTTTAAGGTACACTGAAGCTTTCTTT. This gives the protein CASSLRYTEAFF.